This is a list of T cell receptor beta chains from one sample in a study of cytomegalovirus exposure and HLA in healthy donors. TCRdb's table, derived via immunoSEQ multiplex PCR, lists solely in-frame clones and lacks some. Among roughly 100,000 clones, roughly 79% were seen once, and the ten largest hold approximately 3.7%. Specimen: PBMCs. These receptors were obtained from a man in his fifties or sixties in good health and CMV-seropositive. The CDR3 runs from the conserved cysteine through the conserved F or W. A D gene is named only where the DNA matches it firmly. Not every row has a clone size; where given, it reads once, few, many or a size class.

.	13	TRBV19	.	TRBJ2-7	CASSTERGYEQYF	TGTGCCAGTAGTACAGAACGAGGCTACGAGCAGTACTTC
.	12	TRBV7-3	.	TRBJ2-3	CASSQSTDTQYF	TGTGCCAGCAGCCAAAGCACAGATACGCAGTATTTT
.	11	TRBV19	.	TRBJ2-7	CASAGPYEQYF	TGTGCCAGTGCAGGGCCCTACGAGCAGTACTTC
TRBD1	17	TRBV5-8	.	TRBJ1-2	CASSLNTLGQGNRGYTF	TGTGCCAGCAGCTTGAATACTCTTGGACAGGGAAATAGGGGCTACACCTTC
.	15	TRBV14	.	TRBJ2-7	CASSQVGRVGYEQYF	TGTGCCAGCAGCCAAGTTGGCAGGGTCGGCTACGAGCAGTACTTC
.	14	TRBV15	.	TRBJ2-1	CATSRGALWDEQFF	TGTGCCACCAGCAGAGGGGCCCTCTGGGATGAGCAGTTCTTC
TRBD2	16	TRBV6-1	.	TRBJ2-2	CASSKGTSGITGELFF	TGTGCCAGCAGTAAAGGGACTAGCGGAATCACCGGGGAGCTGTTTTTT
TRBD1	13	TRBV5-1	.	TRBJ2-7	CASSLDGTAEQYF	TGCGCCAGCAGCTTGGACGGGACAGCCGAGCAGTACTTC
.	14	TRBV10-1	.	TRBJ2-1	CASSESGRGSKQFF	TGCGCCAGCAGTGAGTCGGGAAGGGGGAGTAAGCAGTTCTTC
.	17	TRBV19	.	TRBJ2-4	CASSIVGPTRPKNIQYF	TGTGCCAGTAGTATAGTGGGGCCCACAAGACCCAAAAACATTCAGTACTTC
TRBD1	15	TRBV7-9	.	TRBJ2-7	CASSLGRTGVNEQYF	TGTGCCAGCAGCTTAGGTCGGACAGGGGTCAACGAGCAGTACTTC
TRBD1	16	TRBV5-4	.	TRBJ2-1	CASSLGGLQGANEQFF	TGTGCCAGCAGCTTGGGAGGTCTCCAGGGGGCTAATGAGCAGTTCTTC
.	12	TRBV7-9	.	TRBJ2-7	CASSPTDTTSYF	TGTGCCAGCAGTCCTACAGACACCACTTCCTACTTC
.	14	TRBV15	.	TRBJ2-7	CATSRDLEGYEQYF	TGTGCCACCAGCAGAGATCTGGAGGGATACGAGCAGTACTTC
TRBD2	17	TRBV7-9	.	TRBJ2-1	CASSSSAGGRAYNEQFF	TGTGCCAGCAGCTCCTCTGCGGGCGGGAGGGCCTACAATGAGCAGTTCTTC
.	13	TRBV7-2	once	TRBJ2-3	CASSPHLTGTQYF	TGTGCCAGCAGCCCGCACCTAACGGGTACGCAGTATTTT
TRBD1	13	TRBV28	.	TRBJ2-7	CASNPGQNYEQYF	TGTGCCAGCAACCCGGGACAGAACTACGAGCAGTACTTC
.	14	TRBV11-2	.	TRBJ1-1	CASSPGGGDTEAFF	TGTGCCAGCAGCCCGGGGGGGGGAGACACTGAAGCTTTCTTT
.	15	TRBV28	.	TRBJ1-4	CASSLLEGFGEKLFF	TGTGCCAGCAGTTTATTGGAGGGATTCGGAGAAAAACTGTTTTTT
TRBD2	16	TRBV4-2	.	TRBJ2-7	CASSQDLLAGPYEQYF	TGTGCCAGCAGCCAAGATTTACTAGCGGGACCCTACGAGCAGTACTTC
TRBD2	17	TRBV7-3	.	TRBJ2-1	CASSPTSGRARWDEQFF	TGTGCCAGCAGCCCAACTAGCGGGAGGGCCCGGTGGGATGAGCAGTTCTTC
.	12	TRBV10-3	.	TRBJ2-7	CAISEPSYEQYF	TGTGCCATCAGTGAGCCATCCTACGAGCAGTACTTC
TRBD1	15	TRBV5-4	.	TRBJ2-5	CASSLGDRGQETQYF	TGTGCCAGCAGCTTGGGGGACAGGGGCCAAGAGACCCAGTACTTC
TRBD2	15	TRBV7-9	few	TRBJ2-7	CASSSGGASIYEQYF	TGTGCCAGCAGCTCGGGAGGGGCATCAATTTACGAGCAGTACTTC
.	15	TRBV9	.	TRBJ1-3	CASSVSRGGGNTIYF	TGTGCCAGCAGCGTAAGCAGGGGCGGTGGAAACACCATATATTTT
TRBD2	16	TRBV28	.	TRBJ2-2	CASSLTSGIGVGELFF	TGTGCCAGCAGCCTCACTAGCGGGATAGGGGTCGGGGAGCTGTTTTTT
TRBD2	16	TRBV15	.	TRBJ2-7	CATSRDVAGGFYEQYF	TGTGCCACCAGCAGAGATGTGGCGGGGGGTTTCTACGAGCAGTACTTC
.	15	TRBV9	.	TRBJ2-5	CASSLSGHPQETQYF	TGTGCCAGCAGCCTCTCTGGACACCCCCAAGAGACCCAGTACTTC
TRBD2	15	TRBV5-3	.	TRBJ2-7	CARSLSSGSSYEQYF	TGTGCCAGAAGCTTGAGTAGCGGGAGCTCCTACGAGCAGTACTTC
.	15	TRBV10-3	.	TRBJ2-7	CAISDGAGFSYEQYF	TGTGCCATCAGTGACGGAGCGGGTTTCTCCTACGAGCAGTACTTC
.	13	TRBV10-3	.	TRBJ1-1	CAISGDSVTEAFF	TGTGCCATCAGTGGTGATAGTGTGACTGAAGCTTTCTTT
.	15	TRBV6-5	.	TRBJ2-6	CAAFGGHSGANVLTF	TGTGCCGCCTTCGGCGGGCACTCTGGGGCCAACGTCCTGACTTTC
TRBD2	16	TRBV15	.	TRBJ2-3	CATSNGLAGVVDTQYF	TGTGCCACCAGCAACGGACTAGCGGGAGTGGTAGATACGCAGTATTTT
.	15	TRBV6-5	.	TRBJ1-6	CASSYSAGRNSPLHF	TGTGCCAGCAGTTACTCGGCAGGGAGGAATTCACCCCTCCACTTT
TRBD1	19	TRBV7-9	few	TRBJ1-1	CSSSLLGWGTGGKYTEAFF	TGTTCCAGCAGCTTATTGGGCTGGGGGACAGGGGGTAAATACACTGAAGCTTTCTTT
.	12	TRBV19	.	TRBJ1-2	CASSMERGGYTF	TGTGCCAGTAGTATGGAAAGGGGCGGCTACACCTTC
.	16	TRBV7-2	.	TRBJ2-4	CASSLEGGQAKNIQYF	TGTGCCAGCAGCTTAGAAGGAGGGCAAGCCAAAAACATTCAGTACTTC